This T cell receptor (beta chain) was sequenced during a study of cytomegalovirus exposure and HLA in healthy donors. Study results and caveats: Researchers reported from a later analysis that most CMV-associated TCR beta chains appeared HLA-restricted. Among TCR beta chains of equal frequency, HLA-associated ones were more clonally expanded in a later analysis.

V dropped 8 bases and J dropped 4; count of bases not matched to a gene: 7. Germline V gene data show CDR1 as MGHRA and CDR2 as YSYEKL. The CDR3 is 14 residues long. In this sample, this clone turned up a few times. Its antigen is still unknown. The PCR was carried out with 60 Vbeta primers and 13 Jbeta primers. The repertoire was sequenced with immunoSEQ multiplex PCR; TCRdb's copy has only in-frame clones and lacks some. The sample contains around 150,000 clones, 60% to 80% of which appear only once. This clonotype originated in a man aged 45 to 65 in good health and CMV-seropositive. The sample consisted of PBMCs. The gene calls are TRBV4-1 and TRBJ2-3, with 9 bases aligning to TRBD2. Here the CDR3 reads CASGVAGAPDTQYF. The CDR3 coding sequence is TGCGCCAGCGGGGTAGCGGGGGCCCCAGATACGCAGTATTTT.